This TCR beta chain came from a study of glioma-infiltrating T cells. Many counts were recorded for this clonotype. The antigen is unknown. TCR alpha and beta CDR3 regions were amplified from RNA using iRepertoire nested multiplex PCR. Tissue mRNA or PBMC total RNA, roughly 100-400 ng, went into one-step reverse transcription and amplification. TCRdb used MiXCR to reprocess the multiplex PCR reads, holding one entry per CDR3 protein. The table records 20,000 to 25,000 distinct CDR3 sequences, 20% to 25% of them present only once. Germline V gives CDR1 MDHEN, CDR2 SYDVKM. The CDR3 has 16 residues. V lost 1 base, J lost 0 bases, and 10 bases lay in between. Broader study findings: Gliomas, especially low-grade, showed above-expected tissue-blood divergence; non-neoplastic patients showed below.

J is TRBJ1-5 and V is TRBV28, with D tentatively TRBD1 (6 bases). What was sequenced was glioma tissue, nonneoplastic brain tissue, or PBMCs (not recorded which). The TCR sequence derives from a human donor with low-grade glioma or glioblastoma, undergoing nonglioma brain surgery, or in good health (not recorded which). The CDR3 loop reads CASSLSSGHSNQPQHF. CDR3 sequence (DNA): TGTGCCAGCAGTTTATCCTCGGGACATAGCAATCAGCCCCAGCATTTT.